This entry lists 8 T cell receptor beta chains sequenced from one sample in a study of cytotoxic CD8 clonotypes in ibrutinib-treated CLL. Sequencing was performed with immunoSEQ multiplex PCR; in TCRdb, only in-frame clones are kept and a portion is missing. The table records 28,000 or so clones, roughly 60% of them present only once. This material consisted of PBMCs, taken before ibrutinib treatment. The receptor source for this set is a human donor with chronic lymphocytic leukemia.

The gene calls are TRBV28 and TRBJ2-1, with 7 nucleotides matching TRBD1. The CDR3 is 16 amino acids. Trimming at V came to 3 bases and at J to 7 bases, leaving 12 bases not matched to a gene. Germline CDR1 is MDHEN and CDR2 is SYDVKM. The DNA of the CDR3 is TGTGCCAGCAGTTTCCCCTCGACAGGGTTGAGGAATGAGCAGTTCTTC. Its protein is CASSFPSTGLRNEQFF.

This clone occurred once. The gene calls are TRBV18 and TRBJ1-1; D is undetermined. Germline CDR1 is KGHSH and CDR2 is LQKENI. The CDR3 is made up of 13 amino acids. V was shortened by 6 bases and J by 4 bases, with 12 bases between the two germline ends. The CDR3 nucleotides are TGTGCCAGCTCTCCCGAAACGGGCACTGAAGCTTTCTTT. Translation: CASSPETGTEAFF.

This sequence joins TRBV7-3 and TRBJ2-2; D possibly corresponds to TRBD1 (6 bases). The V end lost 3 bases, the J end lost 4 bases, and 12 bases lay between the germline ends. Germline CDR1 and CDR2: SGHTA and FQGTGA. This CDR3 region has 15 residues. The CDR3 reads CASSLGAGRTGELFF. For the CDR3, the DNA is TGTGCCAGCAGCTTGGGGGCAGGCCGCACCGGGGAGCTGTTTTTT.

The gene calls are TRBV27 and TRBJ1-5, with D maybe TRBD1 (6 bases). Trimming left V 6 bases short and J 2 bases short, with 11 bases between. This CDR3 region has 14 residues. CDR1 and CDR2 from the germline V gene are MNHEY and SMNVEV (reference sequence). The chain's CDR3 is CASRQGFGNQPQHF. The CDR3 region has the DNA TGTGCCAGCAGACAGGGCTTCGGCAATCAGCCCCAGCATTTT.

The V and J genes are TRBV30 and TRBJ2-7; D gene unclear. The germline V gene has CDR1 GTSNPN and CDR2 SVGIG (reference sequence). The V and J ends lost 3 bases and 3 bases respectively, with 15 bases between them. The CDR3 is 14 amino acids. This CDR3 is CAWSLFPERYEQYF. Written as DNA, the CDR3 is TGTGCCTGGAGCCTTTTTCCCGAACGCTACGAGCAGTACTTC. The full variable domain, its missing parts supplied by reference TRBV30 and TRBJ2-7, is SQTIHQWPATLVQPVGSPLSLECTVEGTSNPNLYWYRQAAGRGLQLLFYSVGIGQISSEVPQNLSASRPQDRQFILSSKKLLLSDSGFYLCAWSLFPERYEQYFGPGTRLTVT.

This chain joins TRBV11-2 and TRBJ2-1; 9 bases line up with TRBD2. CDR3 length: 16 residues. Germline values: CDR1 SGHAT, CDR2 FQNNGV. V shed 1 base, J shed 8 bases, and the junction held 9 bases outside the gene matches. The CDR3 DNA follows: TGTGCCAGCAGCTTAGGGGCTAGCGGGAAAGGTCATGAGCAGTTCTTC. The encoded protein is CASSLGASGKGHEQFF. Filled out from reference TRBV11-2 and TRBJ2-1, the complete variable domain reads EAGVAQSPRYKIIEKRQSVAFWCNPISGHATLYWYQQILGQGPKLLIQFQNNGVVDDSQLPKDRFSAERLKGVDSTLKIQPAKLEDSAVYLCASSLGASGKGHEQFFGPGTRLTVL.

The chain employs TRBV5-1 and TRBJ2-1; D unresolved. From germline, CDR1 is SGHRS and CDR2 YFSETQ. This CDR3 has 16 amino acids. The V and J ends lost 4 bases and 8 bases respectively, with 22 bases between them. CDR3 sequence (DNA): TGCGCCAGCAGCCTGCGGTCAACACGATCCCCCGATGAGCAGTTCTTC. The encoded protein is CASSLRSTRSPDEQFF.

The V and J genes are TRBV9 and TRBJ1-1; D uncertain. The CDR3 is 13 residues long. V was trimmed by 0 bases and J by 1 base, leaving 4 bases between them. CDR1 and CDR2 from the germline V gene are SGDLS and YYNGEE. CDR3 region: CASSVGSNTEAFF. CDR3 sequence (DNA): TGTGCCAGCAGCGTAGGGTCGAACACTGAAGCTTTCTTT.